The TCR beta chain under discussion was sequenced for a study of tumor-infiltrating lymphocytes in primary liver carcinoma. Study summary: Spanning 30 to 69 years of age, the patients were men and women. Tissue type made little difference to sample yields of roughly 3.5 to 7.13 million productive TCRbeta reads.

Per the germline V gene, CDR1 is MNHNS and CDR2 is SASEGT. The CDR3 is made up of 17 amino acids. A primer in the constant region served to generate TCR beta cDNA from 450 to 600 ng of total RNA. Slightly modified ARM-PCR, run as three nested multiplex PCR rounds, produced the TCR beta libraries. TRBV1-TRBV30 forward primers and a C-beta reverse primer were used in the first two PCR rounds, which each ran for approximately 9 cycles. TCRdb ran MiXCR on the multiplex PCR reads and lists one entry per CDR3 protein. The sample lists more than 85,000 distinct CDR3 sequences; around 80% were seen once. Taking about 18-31 mg of unsorted bulk tissue, the authors co-extracted RNA and DNA. Details on this clonotype: Its specificity is not known. At one end the junction does not follow the germline gene, possibly because of a read error.

Study results and caveats: All five tumor regions shared only about 8-25% of top clones.

The V gene is TRBV6-1, the J gene TRBJ1-1; the match to TRBD1 covers 7 bases. The sequence derives from a man aged 35 to 55 with primary liver carcinoma and hepatitis B virus infection. The sample consisted of liver tumor tissue from sampling region 3. Subset here: tumor region T3, left-lateral pole. CDR3 bases: TGTGTCAGCAGTGAAGGTGAAGGGCAGGGGGATAACACTGAAACTTTCTTT. Translation gives CVSSEGEGQGDNTETFF.